The rows below give T cell receptor beta chains drawn from one sample of a study of cytomegalovirus exposure and HLA in healthy donors. The data were produced by immunoSEQ multiplex PCR, yet TCRdb's version contains in-frame clones alone and is incomplete. This sample has around 100,000 clones, with around 82% found just once. The material sequenced was PBMCs. The origin of the receptors is a middle-aged man in good health and CMV-seropositive. CDR3s leave out the opening cysteine and the closing phenylalanine or tryptophan. Fields, in order: V gene, CDR3 protein.

>TRBV19
ASHNRTGYSNQPQH
>TRBV6-6
ASSYSMDYLGGELF
>TRBV28
ASSPSEFNQPQH
>TRBV7-8
ASSLDTGSRDTQY
>TRBV29-1
SVAMTGNTEAF
>TRBV4-1
ASSRRLGTINDNEQF
>TRBV27
ASSFSGRGGEQY
>TRBV5-8
ASSQFGGTGAYEQY
>TRBV7-9
ASSLRTVGEAF
>TRBV27
ASSHTQEANQPQH
>TRBV28
ASSLKVAWLPNTEAF
>TRBV5-6
ASSPVGTGNSYEQY
>TRBV6-1
ASSERRAYNQPQH
>TRBV6-5
ASSSQGTNTEAF
>TRBV7-8
ASSSRKTSGAGIQY
>TRBV28
ASMSWGERYEQY
>TRBV19
ASSIDRGGRMAGELF
>TRBV2
ASSRTGRTGELF
>TRBV30
AGDRGPGGYT
>TRBV4-1
ASSQRGGASYEQY
>TRBV18
ASSPGLAGAPGANVLT
>TRBV2
ASSERGGRQETQY
>TRBV18
ASSRQVGRVDTEAF
>TRBV7-8
ASSQLTSGSGYNEQF
>TRBV27
ASSLTGTGSYGYT
>TRBV6-1
ASTPGRASYNEQF
>TRBV11-2
ASSLTGGRDRGILGTQY
>TRBV6-1
ASIRAGGSYEQY
>TRBV7-9
ASSLAGSSNEQF
>TRBV5-4
ASSLFGGGGYT
>TRBV7-3
ASSMDSEQF
>TRBV11-2
ASSFSGGPNEQY
>TRBV5-5
ASSLGQGYQPQH
>TRBV18
ASSPGRTGGGKLF
>TRBV11-2
ASSWGTGRTTDTQY
>TRBV7-3
ASSPPGQPYEQY
>TRBV10-2
ASRGGGNQPQH
>TRBV5-1
ASHYGQGNSPLH
>TRBV5-4
ASRVSGTAAYEQY
>TRBV2
ASSEWGLSSYEQY
>TRBV14
ASSQVGAQY
>TRBV18
ASSPSGSSYEQY
>TRBV6-5
ASSYSGQGLEQY
>TRBV4-2
ASSQDYLGPYEQY
>TRBV29-1
SVEFLAGEDEQF
>TRBV6-1
ASSGAGPASYGYT